This record looks at one T cell receptor beta chain sequence and its context. What it binds is not known. This CDR3 has 12 amino acids. V gave up 6 bases and J gave up 0 bases, with 3 bases separating them. Germline CDR1 and CDR2: SGHTA and FQGNSA. The study ran its PCR with 60 Vbeta and 13 Jbeta primers. How the authors handled the data: The authors later counted around 80 million unique TCR beta chains, roughly 10 million of them shared. Repertoires were generated with immunoSEQ multiplex PCR, while TCRdb's copy carries only in-frame clones and drops some. V and J calls plus clone size are reproduced from that table; the DNA served to infer D and trimming. The data show about 120,000 clones, around a tenth seen once. The entry originates in a study of cytomegalovirus exposure and HLA in healthy donors. About the research overall: Around 79 million unique TCRs, all from HLA-typed donors, were included in an early release of the data.

Broader study findings: In an earlier analysis, productive rearrangement rates for most beta V segments clustered near 87% or 30%. It was reportedly the case that the classifier diagnosed cytomegalovirus status with high specificity and sensitivity.

The specimen was PBMCs. The receptor was derived from a man younger than 40 in good health and CMV-seronegative. The chain combines TRBV7-2 with TRBJ1-5; no definite D call. The CDR3 DNA reads TGTGCCAGCAGTCTTAGCAATCAGCCCCAGCATTTT. Amino acids: CASSLSNQPQHF.